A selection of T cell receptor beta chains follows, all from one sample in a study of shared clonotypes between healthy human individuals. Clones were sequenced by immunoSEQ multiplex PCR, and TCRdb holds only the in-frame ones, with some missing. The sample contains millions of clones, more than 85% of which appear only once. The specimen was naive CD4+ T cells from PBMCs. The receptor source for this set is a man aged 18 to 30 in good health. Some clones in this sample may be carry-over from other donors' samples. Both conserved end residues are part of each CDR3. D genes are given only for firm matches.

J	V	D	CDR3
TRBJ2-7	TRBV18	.	CASSPAADSYEQYF
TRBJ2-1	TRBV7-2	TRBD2	CASSLLAGGNEQFF
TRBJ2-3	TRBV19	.	CASSIRTDTQYF
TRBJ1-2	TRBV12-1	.	CASSFGFQRNQNYGYTF
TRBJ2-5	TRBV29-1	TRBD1	CSVSPGQGRETQYF
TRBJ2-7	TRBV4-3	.	CASSQDRGTYEQYF
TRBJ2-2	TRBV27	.	CASSSRAAGELFF
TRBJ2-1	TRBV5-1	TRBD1	CASSFTGGPYNEQFF
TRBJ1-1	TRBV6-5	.	CASSYSTRGGTEAFF
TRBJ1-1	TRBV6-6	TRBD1	CASSSGTGENTEAFF
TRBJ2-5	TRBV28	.	CASSQKWETQYF
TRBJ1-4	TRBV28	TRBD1	CASILGGRTATNEKLFF
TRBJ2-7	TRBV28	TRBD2	CASSSSGSGASYEQYF
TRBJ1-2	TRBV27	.	CASSSQSGGIYGYTF
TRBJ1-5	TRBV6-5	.	CASSYSATQQQPQHF
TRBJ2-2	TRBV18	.	CASSPDYLATELFF
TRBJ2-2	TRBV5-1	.	CASSLISENTGELFF
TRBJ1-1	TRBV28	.	CASSNLGRGAFF
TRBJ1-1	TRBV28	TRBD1	CASSLMRTGEAFF
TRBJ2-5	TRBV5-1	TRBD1	CASSTGTGGQETQYF
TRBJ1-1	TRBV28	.	CASSSVLEAFF
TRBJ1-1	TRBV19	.	CASKFRGQAFF
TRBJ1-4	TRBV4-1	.	CASSQRTLELFF
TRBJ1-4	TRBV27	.	CASSSSRSAGDNEKLFF
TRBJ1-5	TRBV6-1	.	CASSEEGDQPQHF
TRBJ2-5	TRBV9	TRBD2	CASSVNFGLAEETQYF
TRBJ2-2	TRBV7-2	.	CASSLVFGGHTGELFF
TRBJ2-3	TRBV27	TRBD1	CASSPLGRGHGDTQYF
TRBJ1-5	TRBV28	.	CASSLYRTSNQPQHF
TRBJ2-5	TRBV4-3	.	CASSPKRQETQYF
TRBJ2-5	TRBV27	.	CASSLRGGPLGTQYF
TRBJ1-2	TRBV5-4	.	CASSLWGGGANYGYTF
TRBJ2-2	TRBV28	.	CASSMGQRVTGELFF
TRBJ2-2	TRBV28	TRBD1	CASSHLRQGRGNTGELFF
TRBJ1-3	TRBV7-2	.	CASSLTGRIRNTIYF
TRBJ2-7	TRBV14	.	CASSQAGPVGYEQYF
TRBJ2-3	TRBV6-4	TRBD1	CASSARTGSDTQYF
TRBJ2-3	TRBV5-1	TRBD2	CASTSGLADGDTQYF
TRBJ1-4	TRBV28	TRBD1	CASRGQGAGDEKLFF
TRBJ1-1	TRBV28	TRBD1	CASSFLDRPNTEAFF
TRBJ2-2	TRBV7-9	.	CASSLAQPNTGELFF
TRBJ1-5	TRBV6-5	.	CASSSSGLLREPQHF
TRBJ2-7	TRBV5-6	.	CASSLRAGRHEQYF
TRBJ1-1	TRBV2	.	CASSATSNTEAFF
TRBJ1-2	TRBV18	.	CASSANRDGYTF